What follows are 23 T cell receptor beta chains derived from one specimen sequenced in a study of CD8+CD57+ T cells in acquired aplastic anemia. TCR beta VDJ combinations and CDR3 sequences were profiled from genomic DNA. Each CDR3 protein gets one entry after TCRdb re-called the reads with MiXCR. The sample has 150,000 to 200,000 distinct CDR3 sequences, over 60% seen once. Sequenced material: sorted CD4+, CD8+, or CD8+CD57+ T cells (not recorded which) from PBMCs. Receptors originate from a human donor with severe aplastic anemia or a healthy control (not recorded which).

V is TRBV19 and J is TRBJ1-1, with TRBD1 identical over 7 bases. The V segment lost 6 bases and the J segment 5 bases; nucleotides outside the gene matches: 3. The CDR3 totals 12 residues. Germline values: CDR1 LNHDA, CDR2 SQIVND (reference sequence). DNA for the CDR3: TGTGCCAGTAGCCACAGGGGAACTGAAGCTTTCTTT. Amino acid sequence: CASSHRGTEAFF.

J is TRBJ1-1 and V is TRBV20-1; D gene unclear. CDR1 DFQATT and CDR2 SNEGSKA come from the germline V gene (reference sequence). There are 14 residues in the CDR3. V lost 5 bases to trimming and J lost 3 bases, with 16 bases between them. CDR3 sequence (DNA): TGCAGTGCTTCACCCGGGAGTAGGGACACTGAAGCTTTCTTT. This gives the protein CSASPGSRDTEAFF.

CDR3: CASSQGDGQVNEQFF. DNA of the CDR3: TGCGCCAGCAGCCAAGGCGACGGACAAGTCAATGAGCAGTTCTTC. V is TRBV4-1 and J is TRBJ2-1, with a possible D match to TRBD1 (5 bases). V gave up 1 base and J gave up 6 bases, with 13 bases separating them. The CDR3 is made up of 15 amino acids. Germline CDR1 reads MGHRA; CDR2 reads YSYEKL.

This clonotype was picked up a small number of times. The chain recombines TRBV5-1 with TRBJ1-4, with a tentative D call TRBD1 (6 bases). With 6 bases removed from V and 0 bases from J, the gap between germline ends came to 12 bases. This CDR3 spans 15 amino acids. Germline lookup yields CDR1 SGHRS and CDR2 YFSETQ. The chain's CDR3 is CASTQGSSTNEKLFF. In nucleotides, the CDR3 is TGCGCCAGCACACAGGGATCCTCAACTAATGAAAAACTGTTTTTT.

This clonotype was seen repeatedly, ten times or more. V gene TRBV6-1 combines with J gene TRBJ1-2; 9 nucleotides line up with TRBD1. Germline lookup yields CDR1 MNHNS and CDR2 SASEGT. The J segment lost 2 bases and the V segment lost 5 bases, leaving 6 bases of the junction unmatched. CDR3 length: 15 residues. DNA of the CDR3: TGTGCCAGCAGTATGGGACAGGGAACCAACTATGGCTACACCTTC. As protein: CASSMGQGTNYGYTF.

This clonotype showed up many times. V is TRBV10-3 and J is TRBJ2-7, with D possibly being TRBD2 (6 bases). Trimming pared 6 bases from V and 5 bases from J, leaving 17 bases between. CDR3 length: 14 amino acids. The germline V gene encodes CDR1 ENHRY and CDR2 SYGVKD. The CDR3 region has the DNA TGTGCCATCAGCCTGGGACGGGGCGGGGACGAGCAGTACTTC. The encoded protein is CAISLGRGGDEQYF.

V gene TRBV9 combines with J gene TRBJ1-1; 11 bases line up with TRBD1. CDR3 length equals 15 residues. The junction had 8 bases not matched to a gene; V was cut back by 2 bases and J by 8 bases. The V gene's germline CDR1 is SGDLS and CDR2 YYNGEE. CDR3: CASSVMPGQGGEAFF. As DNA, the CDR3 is TGTGCCAGCAGCGTGATGCCGGGACAGGGGGGAGAAGCTTTCTTT.

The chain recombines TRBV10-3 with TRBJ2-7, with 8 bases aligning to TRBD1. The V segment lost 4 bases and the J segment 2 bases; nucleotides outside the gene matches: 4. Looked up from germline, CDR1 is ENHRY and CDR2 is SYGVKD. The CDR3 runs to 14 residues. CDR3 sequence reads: CAISVSDRAYEQYF. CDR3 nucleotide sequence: TGTGCCATCAGTGTTTCGGACAGGGCCTACGAGCAGTACTTC.

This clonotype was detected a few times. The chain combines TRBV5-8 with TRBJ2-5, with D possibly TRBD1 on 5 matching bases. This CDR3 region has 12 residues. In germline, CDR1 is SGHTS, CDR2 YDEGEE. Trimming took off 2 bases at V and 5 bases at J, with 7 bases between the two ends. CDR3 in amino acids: CASSFAGETQYF. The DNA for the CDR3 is TGTGCCAGCAGCTTCGCAGGGGAGACCCAGTACTTC.

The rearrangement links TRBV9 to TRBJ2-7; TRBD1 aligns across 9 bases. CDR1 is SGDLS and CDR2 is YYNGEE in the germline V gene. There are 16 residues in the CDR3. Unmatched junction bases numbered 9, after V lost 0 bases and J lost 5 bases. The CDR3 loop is CASSVELWTGEDEQYF. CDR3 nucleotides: TGTGCCAGCAGCGTAGAACTATGGACAGGGGAGGACGAGCAGTACTTC.

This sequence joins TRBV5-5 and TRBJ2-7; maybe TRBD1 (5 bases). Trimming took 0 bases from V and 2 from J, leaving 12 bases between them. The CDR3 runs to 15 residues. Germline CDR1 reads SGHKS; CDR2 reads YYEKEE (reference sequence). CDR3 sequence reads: CASSLGQGSTYEQYF. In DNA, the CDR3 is TGTGCCAGCAGCTTGGGGCAGGGATCCACCTACGAGCAGTACTTC.

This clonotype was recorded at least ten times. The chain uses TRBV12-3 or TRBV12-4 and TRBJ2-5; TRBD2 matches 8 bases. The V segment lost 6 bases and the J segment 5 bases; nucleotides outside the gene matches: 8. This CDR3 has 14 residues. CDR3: CASSPLGGGETQYF. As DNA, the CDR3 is TGTGCCAGCAGCCCTCTCGGGGGGGGGGAGACCCAGTACTTC.

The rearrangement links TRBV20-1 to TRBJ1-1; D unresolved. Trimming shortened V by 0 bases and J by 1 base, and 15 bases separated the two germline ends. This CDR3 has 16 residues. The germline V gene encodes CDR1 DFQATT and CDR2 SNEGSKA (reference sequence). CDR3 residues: CSARDERAGPNTEAFF. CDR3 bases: TGCAGTGCTAGAGATGAACGAGCAGGCCCGAACACTGAAGCTTTCTTT.

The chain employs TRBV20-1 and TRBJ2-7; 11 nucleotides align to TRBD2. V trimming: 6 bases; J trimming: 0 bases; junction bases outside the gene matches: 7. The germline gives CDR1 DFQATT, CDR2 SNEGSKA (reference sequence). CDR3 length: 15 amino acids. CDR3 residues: CSADASGRSSYEQYF. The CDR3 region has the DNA TGCAGTGCAGACGCTAGCGGGAGGAGCTCCTACGAGCAGTACTTC.

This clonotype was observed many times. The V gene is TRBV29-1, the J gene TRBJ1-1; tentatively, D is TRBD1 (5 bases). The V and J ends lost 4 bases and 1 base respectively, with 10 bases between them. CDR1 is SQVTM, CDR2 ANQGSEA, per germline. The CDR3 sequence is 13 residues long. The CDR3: CSVVYQGNTEAFF. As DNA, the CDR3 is TGCAGCGTTGTGTATCAGGGGAACACTGAAGCTTTCTTT. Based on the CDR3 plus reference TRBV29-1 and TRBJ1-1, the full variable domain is SAVISQKPSRDICQRGTSLTIQCQVDSQVTMMFWYRQQPGQSLTLIATANQGSEATYESGFVIDKFPISRPNLTFSTLTVSNMSPEDSSIYLCSVVYQGNTEAFFGQGTRLTVV.

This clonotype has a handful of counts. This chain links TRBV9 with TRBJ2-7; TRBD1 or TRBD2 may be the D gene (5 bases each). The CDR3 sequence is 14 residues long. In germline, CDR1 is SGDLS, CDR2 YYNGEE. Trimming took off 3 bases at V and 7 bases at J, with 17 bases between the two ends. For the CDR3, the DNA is TGTGCCAGCAGCGGACCGGGACGGGGTGTAGAGCAGTACTTC. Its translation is CASSGPGRGVEQYF.

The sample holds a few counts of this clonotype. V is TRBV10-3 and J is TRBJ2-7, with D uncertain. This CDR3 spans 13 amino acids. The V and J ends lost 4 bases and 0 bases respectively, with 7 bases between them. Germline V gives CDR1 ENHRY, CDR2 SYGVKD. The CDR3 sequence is CAISGHLSYEQYF. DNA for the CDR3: TGTGCCATCAGTGGACACCTCTCCTACGAGCAGTACTTC.

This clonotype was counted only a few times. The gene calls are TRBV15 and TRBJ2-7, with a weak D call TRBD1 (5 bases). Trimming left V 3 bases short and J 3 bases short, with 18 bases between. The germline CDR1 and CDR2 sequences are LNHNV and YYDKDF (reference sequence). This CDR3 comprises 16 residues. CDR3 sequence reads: CATSSRPFADSYEQYF. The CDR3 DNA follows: TGTGCCACCAGCAGTAGACCTTTCGCTGACAGCTACGAGCAGTACTTC.

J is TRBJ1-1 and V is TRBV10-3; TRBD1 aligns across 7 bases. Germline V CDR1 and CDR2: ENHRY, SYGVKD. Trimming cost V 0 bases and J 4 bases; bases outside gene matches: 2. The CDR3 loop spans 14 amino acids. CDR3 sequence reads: CAISESQGGTEAFF. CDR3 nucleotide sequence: TGTGCCATCAGTGAGTCGCAGGGGGGCACTGAAGCTTTCTTT.

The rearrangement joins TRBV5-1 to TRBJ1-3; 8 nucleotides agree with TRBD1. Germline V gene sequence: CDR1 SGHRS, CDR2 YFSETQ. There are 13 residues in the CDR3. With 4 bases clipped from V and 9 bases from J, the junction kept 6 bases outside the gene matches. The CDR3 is CASSQTGAGTIYF. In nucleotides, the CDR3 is TGCGCCAGCAGCCAGACAGGGGCTGGCACCATATATTTT.

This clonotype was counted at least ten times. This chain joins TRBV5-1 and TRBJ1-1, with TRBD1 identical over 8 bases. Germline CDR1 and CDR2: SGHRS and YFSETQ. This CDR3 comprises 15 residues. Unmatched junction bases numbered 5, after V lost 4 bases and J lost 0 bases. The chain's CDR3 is CASSGGQVLNTEAFF. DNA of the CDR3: TGCGCCAGCAGCGGGGGACAGGTACTGAACACTGAAGCTTTCTTT.

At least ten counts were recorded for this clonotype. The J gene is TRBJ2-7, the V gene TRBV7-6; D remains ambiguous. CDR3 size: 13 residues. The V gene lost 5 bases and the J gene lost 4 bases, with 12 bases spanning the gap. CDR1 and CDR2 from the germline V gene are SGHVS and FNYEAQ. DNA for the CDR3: TGTGCCAGCAGCCCGGGCCTCAGTTACGAGCAGTACTTC. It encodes CASSPGLSYEQYF.

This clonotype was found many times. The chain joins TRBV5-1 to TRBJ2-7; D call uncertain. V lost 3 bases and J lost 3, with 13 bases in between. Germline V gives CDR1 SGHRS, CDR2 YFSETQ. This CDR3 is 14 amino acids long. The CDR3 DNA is TGCGCCAGCAGCTCCGACATGATTCTCTACGAGCAGTACTTC. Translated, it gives CASSSDMILYEQYF.